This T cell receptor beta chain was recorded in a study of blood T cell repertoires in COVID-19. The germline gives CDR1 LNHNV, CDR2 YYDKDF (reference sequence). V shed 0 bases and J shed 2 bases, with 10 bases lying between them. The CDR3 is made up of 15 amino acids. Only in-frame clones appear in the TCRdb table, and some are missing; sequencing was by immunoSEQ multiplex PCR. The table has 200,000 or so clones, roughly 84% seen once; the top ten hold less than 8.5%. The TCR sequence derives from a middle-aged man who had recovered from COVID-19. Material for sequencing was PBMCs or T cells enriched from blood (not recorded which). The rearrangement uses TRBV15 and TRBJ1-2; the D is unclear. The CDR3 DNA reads TGTGCCACCAGCAGAGAATACGGGTTAAACTATGGCTACACCTTC. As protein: CATSREYGLNYGYTF.